These 30 T cell receptor beta chains were all obtained from the same sample, sequenced in a study of response to subunit inactivated influenza vaccine. One entry per CDR3 protein results from TCRdb running MiXCR on the RT-PCR reads. The table has about 570,000 distinct CDR3 sequences, approximately 10% seen once. Material: PBMCs from blood, obtained on the day of vaccination. The receptors were sampled from a man aged 45-60 years who received an inactivated influenza vaccine.

The V gene is TRBV6-2 or TRBV6-3, the J gene TRBJ2-4, with D perhaps TRBD1 (5 bases). V gave up 2 bases and J gave up 0 bases, with 11 bases separating them. The CDR3 loop spans 16 amino acids. Germline assignment: CDR1 MNHEY and CDR2 SVGEGT. The CDR3 DNA sequence: TGTGCCAGCAGTTACGGACATTCCCTAGCCAAAAACATTCAGTACTTC. Amino acid sequence: CASSYGHSLAKNIQYF.

The rearrangement joins TRBV6-2 or TRBV6-3 to TRBJ1-2; D gene ambiguous. The CDR3 totals 11 residues. Trimming removed 6 bases at V and 5 bases at J, with 7 bases between. Germline V gives CDR1 MNHEY, CDR2 SVGEGT. In DNA form, the CDR3 reads TGTGCCAGCAGGACAAATTATGGCTACACCTTC. This gives the protein CASRTNYGYTF.

A few counts support this clonotype. This chain uses TRBV5-1 with TRBJ2-6; D gene uncertain. Germline V CDR1 and CDR2: SGHRS, YFSETQ. The CDR3 contains 19 residues. V lost 0 bases and J 1 base, leaving 17 bases between the germline ends. This chain's CDR3 is CASSLAGSGLPSGANVLTF. CDR3 nucleotides: TGCGCCAGCAGCTTGGCCGGCTCAGGCCTTCCGTCTGGGGCCAACGTCCTGACTTTC.

A few counts support this clonotype. CDR3 region: CSAPWKDSYEQYF. CDR3 DNA sequence: TGCAGTGCCCCTTGGAAGGACTCCTACGAGCAGTACTTC. The chain is built from TRBV20-1 and TRBJ2-7; D unclear. Germline V gives CDR1 DFQATT, CDR2 SNEGSKA (reference sequence). V lost 6 bases to trimming and J lost 0 bases, with 12 bases between them. The length of the CDR3 is 13 residues.

This clonotype has just a few counts. V is TRBV6-1 and J is TRBJ2-3; 7 bases line up with TRBD1. Germline values: CDR1 MNHNS, CDR2 SASEGT. The CDR3 runs to 17 residues. V shed 6 bases and J 0 bases; nucleotides not matched to a gene: 12. The CDR3 reads CASRSYSGQESTDTQYF. CDR3 DNA sequence: TGTGCCAGCAGATCTTACTCAGGACAGGAAAGCACAGATACGCAGTATTTT.

This clonotype was detected only a few times. The chain recombines TRBV12-3 or TRBV12-4 with TRBJ1-6; no firm D call. V was cut by 5 bases and J by 1 base, with 9 bases left in between. This CDR3 comprises 15 residues. CDR3 DNA: TGTGCCAGCAGTATCTCCGGGTCCTATAATTCACCCCTCCACTTT. It specifies CASSISGSYNSPLHF.

This clonotype was detected many times. CDR3 amino acids: CASSGGGSGSWDTQYF. CDR3 coding DNA: TGTGCCAGCAGTGGGGGGGGTAGCGGGAGTTGGGATACGCAGTATTTT. The V call is TRBV12-3 or TRBV12-4, the J call TRBJ2-3; 9 nucleotides agree with TRBD2. Trimming at V came to 5 bases and at J to 6 bases, leaving 12 bases not matched to a gene. The CDR3 has 16 residues.

This clonotype was counted a few times. V gene TRBV20-1 combines with J gene TRBJ2-2; D not resolved. Germline-derived CDR1 and CDR2 are DFQATT and SNEGSKA (reference sequence). The CDR3 is 15 amino acids. The V end lost 3 bases, the J end lost 0 bases, and 11 bases lay between the germline ends. CDR3 in DNA: TGCAGTGCTAGCAGAGGTGCATCGAACACCGGGGAGCTGTTTTTT. Its translation is CSASRGASNTGELFF.

The sample holds many counts of this clonotype. The chain links TRBV27 to TRBJ2-2, with 8 bases lining up with TRBD1. CDR1 is MNHEY, CDR2 SMNVEV, per germline (reference sequence). V shed 5 bases and J 3 bases; nucleotides not matched to a gene: 8. There are 16 residues in the CDR3. The CDR3 reads CASSVTGGSYTGELFF. In DNA form, the CDR3 reads TGTGCCAGCAGTGTAACAGGGGGATCTTACACCGGGGAGCTGTTTTTT.

The table lists this clonotype with a few counts. The rearrangement joins TRBV10-3 to TRBJ2-1, with D unresolved. V was pared by 6 bases and J by 5 bases, with 8 bases between. The CDR3 loop spans 12 amino acids. Germline lookup yields CDR1 ENHRY and CDR2 SYGVKD. CDR3 nucleotide sequence: TGTGCCATCAGACCTAGTGACAATGAGCAGTTCTTC. It codes for CAIRPSDNEQFF.

The rearrangement links TRBV25-1 to TRBJ1-1; D is ambiguous. Trimming took off 8 bases at V and 2 bases at J, with 12 bases between the two ends. The CDR3 has 13 residues. The germline V gene has CDR1 MGHDK and CDR2 SYGVNS. The CDR3 here is CASREYRNTEAFF. CDR3 in DNA: TGTGCCAGCCGGGAGTACCGTAACACTGAAGCTTTCTTT.

This clonotype has at least ten counts. The J gene is TRBJ2-2, the V gene TRBV3-1, with D unresolved. The CDR3 consists of 14 residues. Between the trimmed V and J ends, which lost 0 bases and 6 bases, there was a span of 8 bases. Germline V gene lookup returns CDR1 LGHDT and CDR2 YNNKEL (reference sequence). The CDR3 region has the DNA TGTGCCAGCAGCCAAGATGGAGTAGCCGGGGAGCTGTTTTTT. This codes for CASSQDGVAGELFF.

The chain links TRBV30 to TRBJ2-2; D is tentatively TRBD1 or TRBD2 (5 bases each). This CDR3 comprises 16 residues. Germline loops: CDR1 GTSNPN, CDR2 SVGIG (reference sequence). Trimming removed 0 bases from V and 5 bases from J, with 16 bases in between. DNA for the CDR3: TGTGCCTGGAGTGTACGGTCAGGGTCGGGGACCGGGGAGCTGTTTTTT. Encoded protein: CAWSVRSGSGTGELFF.

This clonotype has more than one count but fewer than ten. The chain has TRBV5-6 and TRBJ2-7, with TRBD2 matching over 13 bases. Germline V gene lookup returns CDR1 SGHDT and CDR2 YYEEEE. Germline trimming cut 2 bases from V and 6 bases from J; bases unmatched to any gene: 2. The CDR3 is made up of 14 amino acids. CDR3 sequence: CASSFGTSGIEQYF. The CDR3 DNA sequence: TGTGCCAGCAGCTTCGGGACTAGCGGGATCGAGCAGTACTTC.

A few counts support this clonotype. This chain uses TRBV5-1 with TRBJ2-5; D perhaps matches TRBD1 (5 bases). The V end was cut by 0 bases, the J end by 1 base, with 10 bases between. Germline lookup yields CDR1 SGHRS and CDR2 YFSETQ. CDR3 length: 15 residues. CDR3 in amino acids: CASSLGTPSQETQYF. Written as DNA, the CDR3 is TGCGCCAGCAGCTTGGGGACACCTTCCCAAGAGACCCAGTACTTC.

The chain combines TRBV11-2 with TRBJ2-1, with D possibly being TRBD2 (6 bases). Germline V gene sequence: CDR1 SGHAT, CDR2 FQNNGV. V was cut by 2 bases and J by 8 bases, with 19 bases left in between. The CDR3 has 16 residues. Here the CDR3 DNA reads TGTGCCAGCAGCTTATTCTTCAAGACCGGGACTGATGAGCAGTTCTTC. Translated, it gives CASSLFFKTGTDEQFF.

This clonotype has only one observation. The J gene is TRBJ2-7, the V gene TRBV6-1, with 12 bases matching TRBD1. The CDR3 runs to 18 residues. The junction had 11 bases not matched to a gene; V was cut back by 5 bases and J by 0 bases. Germline CDR1 MNHNS, CDR2 SASEGT. The CDR3 loop is CASSQGTGGRLGSYEQYF. CDR3 DNA: TGTGCCAGCAGTCAAGGGACAGGGGGCCGACTGGGCTCCTACGAGCAGTACTTC.

This clonotype was recorded at least ten times. The chain's CDR3 is CASNLGGLASNEQFF. DNA for the CDR3: TGTGCCAGCAATCTGGGGGGACTAGCTTCCAATGAGCAGTTCTTC. This sequence joins TRBV5-6 and TRBJ2-1; 9 bases align to TRBD2. Germline V gene data show CDR1 as SGHDT and CDR2 as YYEEEE. Unmatched junction bases numbered 10, after V lost 6 bases and J lost 6 bases. This CDR3 has 15 residues.

This clonotype was counted only a few times. CDR3 coding DNA: TGTGCCAGCAGCTTAAAGGTGACTCCACCCCAAGAGACCCAGTACTTC. Protein sequence: CASSLKVTPPQETQYF. The chain uses TRBV7-3 and TRBJ2-5; D gene uncertain. The CDR3 extends over 16 amino acids. Germline values: CDR1 SGHTA, CDR2 FQGTGA. Trimming stripped 1 base from V and 1 base from J, with 13 bases between.

This clonotype was picked up many times. The chain links TRBV5-6 to TRBJ1-2, with 7 nucleotides matching TRBD1. The CDR3 has 15 amino acids. Germline V CDR1 and CDR2: SGHDT, YYEEEE. J lost 4 bases, V lost 0 bases, and 6 bases had no gene match. The CDR3 DNA is TGTGCCAGCAGCTTGGAACACAGGGGATTCTATGGCTACACCTTC. It translates to CASSLEHRGFYGYTF.

A few counts support this clonotype. This chain uses TRBV9 with TRBJ2-1; weak D call: TRBD1 (6 bases). CDR3 length: 13 residues. The V gene lost 6 bases and the J gene lost 7 bases, with 14 bases spanning the gap. From germline, CDR1 is SGDLS and CDR2 YYNGEE. The CDR3 spells CASTEGTGNEQFF. CDR3 DNA sequence: TGTGCCAGCACCGAAGGTACAGGGAATGAGCAGTTCTTC.

V is TRBV7-9 and J is TRBJ2-5; 10 nucleotides line up with TRBD1. J gave up 1 base and V 5 bases, and 4 bases lay outside the gene matches. The CDR3 is 15 residues long. Looked up from germline, CDR1 is SEHNR and CDR2 is FQNEAQ (reference sequence). The CDR3 region is CASSAWTGGQETQYF. DNA for the CDR3: TGTGCCAGCAGCGCTTGGACAGGGGGCCAAGAGACCCAGTACTTC. The full variable domain, completed using reference TRBV7-9 and TRBJ2-5, is DTGVSQNPRHKITKRGQNVTFRCDPISEHNRLYWYRQTLGQGPEFLTYFQNEAQLEKSRLLSDRFSAERPKGSFSTLEIQRTEQGDSAMYLCASSAWTGGQETQYFGPGTRLLVL.

The table lists this clonotype with a few counts. This chain uses TRBV30 with TRBJ1-6; TRBD1 matches 11 bases. CDR1 and CDR2 (germline): GTSNPN, SVGIG (reference sequence). J gave up 10 bases and V 0 bases, and 5 bases lay outside the gene matches. The CDR3 has 15 residues. CDR3 protein: CAWSVLGQGGSPLHF. CDR3 sequence (DNA): TGTGCCTGGAGTGTACTGGGACAGGGGGGGTCACCCCTCCACTTT.

In its sample, this clonotype was seen a few times. The rearrangement joins TRBV7-9 to TRBJ2-7, with 11 bases aligning to TRBD2. Losses at the gene ends were 3 bases for V and 0 bases for J; bases not matched to a gene: 4. The CDR3 has 16 amino acids. Germline V lookup: CDR1 SEHNR, CDR2 FQNEAQ (reference sequence). Written as DNA, the CDR3 is TGTGCCAGCAGCTTTGATAGCGGGGGGGTCTCCTACGAGCAGTACTTC. Translated: CASSFDSGGVSYEQYF.

This clonotype turned up a few times. The chain links TRBV20-1 to TRBJ2-3; 8 bases fit TRBD2. The CDR3 contains 12 residues. CDR1 is DFQATT and CDR2 is SNEGSKA in the germline V gene (reference sequence). The CDR3 sequence: CSVSGNTDTQYF. In nucleotides, the CDR3 is TGCAGCGTTAGCGGGAACACAGATACGCAGTATTTT.

This chain uses TRBV7-8 with TRBJ2-5, with 12 bases matching TRBD1. From germline, CDR1 is SGHVS and CDR2 FQNEAQ. Trimming at V came to 5 bases and at J to 5 bases, leaving 9 bases not matched to a gene. The CDR3 has 16 amino acids. The CDR3 reads CASSHWDRGREETQYF. The CDR3 coding sequence is TGTGCCAGCAGCCATTGGGACAGGGGGCGCGAGGAGACCCAGTACTTC.

A few counts support this clonotype. The chain combines TRBV12-3 or TRBV12-4 with TRBJ1-3; possible D gene TRBD1, 6 bases. Trimming took 6 bases from V and 0 from J, leaving 21 bases between them. The CDR3 is 18 amino acids. This CDR3 reads CASRIDPRTASSGNTIYF. For the CDR3, the DNA is TGTGCCAGCAGGATTGACCCCCGGACAGCCTCCTCTGGAAACACCATATATTTT.

The V gene is TRBV4-3, the J gene TRBJ2-3; a possible D gene is TRBD2 (6 bases). The CDR3 is 16 residues long. V was cut by 0 bases and J by 10 bases, with 20 bases left in between. Germline V lookup: CDR1 LGHNA, CDR2 YSLEER. The CDR3 nucleotides are TGCGCCAGCAGCCAAGAGGGCACTAGCCCCCCCGCGGCGCAGTATTTT. Protein product: CASSQEGTSPPAAQYF.

Many counts were recorded for this clonotype. The chain uses TRBV5-1 and TRBJ2-7; 10 positions match TRBD1. Per germline, CDR1 SGHRS and CDR2 YFSETQ. Germline trimming cut 5 bases from V and 2 bases from J; bases unmatched to any gene: 19. The CDR3 consists of 19 residues. The DNA for the CDR3 is TGCGCCAGCAGGGTAATCGCTCCCGGGACAGGGGATAGGACCTACGAGCAGTACTTC. It translates to CASRVIAPGTGDRTYEQYF.

This clonotype was observed many times. The CDR3 here is CASIEGDPSSYEQYF. Here the CDR3 DNA reads TGTGCCAGCATCGAAGGCGATCCCAGCTCCTACGAGCAGTACTTC. The genes are TRBV6-2 or TRBV6-3 and TRBJ2-7; D is uncertain. In germline, CDR1 is MNHEY, CDR2 SVGEGT. Trimming cost V 7 bases and J 0 bases, with 16 bases left between them. The CDR3 extends over 15 amino acids.